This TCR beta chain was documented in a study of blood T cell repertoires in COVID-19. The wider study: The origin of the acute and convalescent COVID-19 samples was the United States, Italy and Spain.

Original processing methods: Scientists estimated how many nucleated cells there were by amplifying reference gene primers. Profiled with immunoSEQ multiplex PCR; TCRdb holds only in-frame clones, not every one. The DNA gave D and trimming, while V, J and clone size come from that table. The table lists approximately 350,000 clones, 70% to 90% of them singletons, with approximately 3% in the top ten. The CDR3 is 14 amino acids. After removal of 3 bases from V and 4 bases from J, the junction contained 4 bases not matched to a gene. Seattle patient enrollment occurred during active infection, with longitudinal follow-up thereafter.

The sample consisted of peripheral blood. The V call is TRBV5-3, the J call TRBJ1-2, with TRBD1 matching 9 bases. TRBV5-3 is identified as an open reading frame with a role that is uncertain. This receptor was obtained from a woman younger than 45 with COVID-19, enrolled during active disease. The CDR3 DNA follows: TGTGCCAGAAGCTATAGGGACAGGGCCTATGGCTACACCTTC. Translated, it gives CARSYRDRAYGYTF.